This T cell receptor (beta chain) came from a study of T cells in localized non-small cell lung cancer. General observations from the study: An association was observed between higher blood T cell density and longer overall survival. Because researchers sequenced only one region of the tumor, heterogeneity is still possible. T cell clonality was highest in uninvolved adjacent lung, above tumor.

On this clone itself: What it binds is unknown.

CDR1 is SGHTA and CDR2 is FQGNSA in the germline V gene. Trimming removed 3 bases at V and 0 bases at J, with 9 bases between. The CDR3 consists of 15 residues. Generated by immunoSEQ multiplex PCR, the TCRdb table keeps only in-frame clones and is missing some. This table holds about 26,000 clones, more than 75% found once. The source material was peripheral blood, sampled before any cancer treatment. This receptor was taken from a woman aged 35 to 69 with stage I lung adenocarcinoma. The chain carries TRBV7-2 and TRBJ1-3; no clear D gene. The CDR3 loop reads CASSFDGSSGNTIYF. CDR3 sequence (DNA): TGTGCCAGCAGCTTCGACGGGAGCTCTGGAAACACCATATATTTT.